The T cell receptor (beta chain) described here comes from a study of control samples from healthy donors and cancer patients. CDR3 length equals 13 residues. V was pared by 2 bases and J by 6 bases, with 11 bases between. Germline CDR1 and CDR2: SGHRS and YFSETQ. Libraries were prepared by immunoSEQ multiplex PCR; TCRdb keeps only in-frame clonotypes and omits some of them. The sample carries under 75,000 clones, about nine tenths recorded once. V and J are TRBV5-1 and TRBJ1-1; D gene ambiguous. The sequence derives from a woman aged 45-60 years with colorectal cancer. Material for sequencing was PBMCs. The CDR3 coding sequence is TGCGCCAGCAGCTTTAACGGGGAGGCTGAAGCTTTCTTT. Translating gives CASSFNGEAEAFF.